This TCR beta chain was obtained from a study of cytomegalovirus exposure and HLA in healthy donors. Study observations and caveats: Among TCR beta chains, those listed as cytomegalovirus-associated numbered around 180. Usually a TCR sequence was rare, but some public TCRs were found in many donors. Among the CMV-associated chains, a few were confirmed in vitro as specific for CMV antigens.

The CDR3 loop spans 14 amino acids. Trimming cost V 7 bases and J 3 bases, with 16 bases left between them. In germline, CDR1 is LNHDA, CDR2 SQIVND (reference sequence). Libraries were prepared by immunoSEQ multiplex PCR; TCRdb keeps only in-frame clonotypes and omits some of them. The sample holds about 260,000 clones; roughly 87% are singletons and the top ten take around 3.1%. Details on this clone: Antigen specificity is unknown.

This sequence joins TRBV19 and TRBJ2-7, with D perhaps matching TRBD1 or TRBD2 (6 bases each). The sequence came from a woman aged 25 to 39 in good health and CMV-seronegative. Sequencing used PBMCs. The CDR3 is CASKRGAAGYEQYF. CDR3 coding DNA: TGTGCCAGTAAAAGGGGGGCAGCCGGCTACGAGCAGTACTTC.